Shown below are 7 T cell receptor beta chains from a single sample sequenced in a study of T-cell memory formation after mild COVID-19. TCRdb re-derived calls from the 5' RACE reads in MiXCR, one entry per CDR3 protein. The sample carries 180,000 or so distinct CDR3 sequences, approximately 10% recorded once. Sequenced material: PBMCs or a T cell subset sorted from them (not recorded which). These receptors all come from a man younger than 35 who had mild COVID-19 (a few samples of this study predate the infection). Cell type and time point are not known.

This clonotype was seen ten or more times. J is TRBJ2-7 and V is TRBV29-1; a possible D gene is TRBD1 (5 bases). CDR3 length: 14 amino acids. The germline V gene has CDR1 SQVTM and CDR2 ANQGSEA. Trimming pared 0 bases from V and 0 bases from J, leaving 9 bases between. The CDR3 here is CSVEDQGSSYEQYF. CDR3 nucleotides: TGCAGCGTTGAAGATCAGGGCAGCTCCTACGAGCAGTACTTC.

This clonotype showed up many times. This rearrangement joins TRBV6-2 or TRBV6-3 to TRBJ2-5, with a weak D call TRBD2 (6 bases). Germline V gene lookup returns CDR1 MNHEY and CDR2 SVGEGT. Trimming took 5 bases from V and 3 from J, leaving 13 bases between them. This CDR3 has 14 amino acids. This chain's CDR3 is CASSNHGGEETQYF. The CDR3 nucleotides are TGTGCCAGCAGTAACCACGGCGGGGAAGAGACCCAGTACTTC.

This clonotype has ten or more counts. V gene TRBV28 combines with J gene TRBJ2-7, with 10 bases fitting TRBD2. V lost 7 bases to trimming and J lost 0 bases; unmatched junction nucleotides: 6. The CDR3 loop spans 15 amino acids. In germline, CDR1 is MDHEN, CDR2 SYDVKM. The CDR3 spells CASTPVAGGSYEQYF. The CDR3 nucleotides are TGTGCCAGCACCCCCGTAGCGGGGGGCTCCTACGAGCAGTACTTC. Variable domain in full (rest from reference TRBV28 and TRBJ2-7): DVKVTQSSRYLVKRTGEKVFLECVQDMDHENMFWYRQDPGLGLRLIYFSYDVKMKEKGDIPEGYSVSREKKERFSLILESASTNQTSMYLCASTPVAGGSYEQYFGPGTRLTVT.

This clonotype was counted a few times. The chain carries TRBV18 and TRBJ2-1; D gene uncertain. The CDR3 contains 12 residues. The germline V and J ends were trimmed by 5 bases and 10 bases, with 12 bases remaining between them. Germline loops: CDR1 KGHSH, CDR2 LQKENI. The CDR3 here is CASSRWGREQFF. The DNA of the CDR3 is TGTGCCAGCTCAAGGTGGGGTCGAGAGCAGTTCTTC.

As DNA, the CDR3 is TGTGCCTGGAGTGTTGTGGCAGGGGTTACAGATACGCAGTATTTT. Amino acid sequence: CAWSVVAGVTDTQYF. The rearrangement links TRBV30 to TRBJ2-3; D may be TRBD1 (6 bases). The CDR3 runs 15 residues. Trimming took off 0 bases at V and 3 bases at J, with 13 bases between the two ends. CDR1 GTSNPN and CDR2 SVGIG come from the germline V gene (reference sequence).

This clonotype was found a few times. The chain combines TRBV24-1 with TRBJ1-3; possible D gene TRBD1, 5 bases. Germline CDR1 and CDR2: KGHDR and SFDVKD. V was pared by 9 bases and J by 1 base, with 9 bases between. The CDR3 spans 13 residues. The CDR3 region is CATQEGSGNTIYF. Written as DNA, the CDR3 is TGTGCCACCCAGGAGGGGTCTGGAAACACCATATATTTT.

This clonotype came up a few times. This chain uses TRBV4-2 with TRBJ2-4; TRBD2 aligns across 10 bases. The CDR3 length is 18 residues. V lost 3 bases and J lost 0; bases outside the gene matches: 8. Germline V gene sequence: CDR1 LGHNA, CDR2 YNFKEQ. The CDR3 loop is CASSQGLAGELAKNIQYF. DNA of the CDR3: TGTGCCAGCAGCCAGGGGCTAGCGGGGGAGTTAGCCAAAAACATTCAGTACTTC.